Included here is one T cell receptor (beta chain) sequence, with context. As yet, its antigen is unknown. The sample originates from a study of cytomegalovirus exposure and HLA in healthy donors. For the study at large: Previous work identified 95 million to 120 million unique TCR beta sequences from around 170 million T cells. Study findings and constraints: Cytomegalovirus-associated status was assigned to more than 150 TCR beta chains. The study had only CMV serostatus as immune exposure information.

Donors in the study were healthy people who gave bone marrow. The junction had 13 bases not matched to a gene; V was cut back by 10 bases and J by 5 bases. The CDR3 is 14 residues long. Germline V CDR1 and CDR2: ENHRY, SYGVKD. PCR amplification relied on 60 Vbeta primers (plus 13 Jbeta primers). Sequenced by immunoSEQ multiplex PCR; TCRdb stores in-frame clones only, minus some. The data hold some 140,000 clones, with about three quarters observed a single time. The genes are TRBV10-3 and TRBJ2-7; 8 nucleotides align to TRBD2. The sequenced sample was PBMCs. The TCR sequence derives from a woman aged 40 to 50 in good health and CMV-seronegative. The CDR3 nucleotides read TGTGCCACCTTTCGGGGACTAGGGACGGACGAGCAGTACTTC. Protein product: CATFRGLGTDEQYF.